These T cell receptor beta chains were read from a single sample in a study of blood T cell repertoires in COVID-19. Clones were sequenced by immunoSEQ multiplex PCR, and TCRdb holds only the in-frame ones, with some missing. In the table there are 50,000 or so clones, about nine tenths of which are singletons. Sequences were obtained from peripheral blood. The receptors stem from a man aged 50-59 years with active COVID-19. Each CDR3 is given with its conserved first and last residue. Fields, in order: D gene, J gene, clone size, V gene, CDR3 protein, CDR3 DNA. D genes are given only for firm matches. Expanded clones get a size class; other rows say once, few or many, or leave the size out.

>-|TRBJ1-5|few|TRBV6-1
CASSDGQPQPQHF
TGTGCCAGCAGTGACGGACAGCCACAGCCCCAGCATTTT
>-|TRBJ1-3|-|TRBV7-9
CASSLGSNSGNTIYF
TGTGCCAGCAGCTTAGGGAGTAACTCTGGAAACACCATATATTTT
>TRBD2|TRBJ2-1|-|TRBV30
CASFLAGAEQFF
TGTGCCTCCTTCCTAGCGGGGGCTGAGCAGTTCTTC
>-|TRBJ2-2|-|TRBV7-9
CASSLARQEGSGGELFF
TGTGCCAGCAGCTTAGCGCGACAGGAAGGGTCGGGCGGGGAGCTGTTTTTT
>-|TRBJ1-6|-|TRBV5-1
CASSSGYSPLHF
TGCGCCAGCAGCTCGGGGTATTCACCCCTCCACTTT
>-|TRBJ2-7|-|TRBV7-9
CASSFLGQEQYF
TGTGCCAGCAGCTTCCTTGGACAGGAGCAGTACTTC
>-|TRBJ1-2|few|TRBV12-3/TRBV12-4
CASSRRQHYGYTF
TGTGCCAGCAGTCGGAGGCAGCACTATGGCTACACCTTC
>-|TRBJ1-2|-|TRBV10-3
CAISEGGAGYGYTF
TGTGCCATCAGTGAGGGGGGGGCCGGCTATGGCTACACCTTC
>-|TRBJ1-5|-|TRBV4-3
CASSQDSDNQPQHF
TGCGCCAGCAGCCAAGATAGTGACAATCAGCCCCAGCATTTT
>TRBD1|TRBJ2-7|-|TRBV27
CASSRIPRQGAYEQYF
TGTGCCAGCAGCCGGATCCCGCGTCAGGGGGCGTATGAGCAGTACTTC
>TRBD1|TRBJ2-7|-|TRBV9
CASSVGTGGPYEQYF
TGTGCCAGCAGCGTAGGGACAGGGGGTCCCTACGAGCAGTACTTC
>-|TRBJ2-3|once|TRBV11-2
CASSFRITGLNTDTQYF
TGTGCCAGCAGCTTCCGAATTACAGGGTTGAACACAGATACGCAGTATTTT
>TRBD1|TRBJ1-1|-|TRBV25-1
CASRAGTANTEAFF
TGTGCCAGCAGGGCCGGGACAGCGAACACTGAAGCTTTCTTT
>-|TRBJ2-2|-|TRBV11-3
CASSHGGLNTGELFF
TGTGCCAGCAGCCACGGAGGGCTGAACACCGGGGAGCTGTTTTTT
>-|TRBJ2-7|-|TRBV7-2
CASSPGWALYEQYF
TGTGCCAGCAGCCCGGGGTGGGCACTCTACGAGCAGTACTTC
>-|TRBJ2-7|-|TRBV12-5
CAKVGAQSGYEQYF
TGTGCTAAAGTAGGGGCGCAATCTGGGTACGAGCAGTACTTC
>TRBD2|TRBJ2-3|once|TRBV29-1
CGARTSGAPTDTQYF
TGCGGCGCCAGGACTAGCGGGGCCCCCACAGATACGCAGTATTTT
>TRBD1|TRBJ2-5|-|TRBV19
CASRQGGETQYF
TGTGCCAGCAGACAGGGTGGGGAGACCCAGTACTTC
>-|TRBJ1-1|-|TRBV7-9
CASSSQHAGEAFF
TGTGCCAGCAGCTCCCAACACGCAGGCGAAGCTTTCTTT
>TRBD1|TRBJ2-7|-|TRBV2
CASRRETGGSYEQYF
TGTGCCAGCAGGAGGGAGACAGGGGGCTCCTACGAGCAGTACTTC
>-|TRBJ2-1|-|TRBV1
CTSSQEAGVHNEQFF
TGCACCAGCAGCCAAGAAGCGGGAGTCCACAATGAGCAGTTCTTC
>-|TRBJ1-4|-|TRBV5-1
CASSYTNPNEKLFF
TGCGCCAGCAGCTACACTAACCCTAATGAAAAACTGTTTTTT
>TRBD1|TRBJ1-4|-|TRBV4-1
CASSQAMTGTGDEKLFF
TGCGCCAGCAGCCAAGCTATGACCGGGACAGGGGATGAAAAACTGTTTTTT
>TRBD1|TRBJ2-2|-|TRBV7-6
CASSYSYRDRDTNTGELFF
TGTGCCAGCAGTTATTCATACCGGGACAGGGACACGAACACCGGGGAGCTGTTTTTT
>TRBD2|TRBJ2-1|-|TRBV13
CASTPGASGGVRNEQFF
TGTGCCAGCACCCCTGGGGCTAGCGGGGGGGTGCGGAATGAGCAGTTCTTC
>-|TRBJ1-1|-|TRBV3-1/TRBV3-2
CASSRGEAEAFF
TGTGCCAGCAGCCGGGGGGAAGCCGAAGCTTTCTTT
>TRBD1|TRBJ2-7|-|TRBV14
CASSHPGQGYEQYF
TGTGCCAGCAGCCATCCGGGACAGGGATACGAGCAGTACTTC
>-|TRBJ2-1|-|TRBV3-1/TRBV3-2
CASSQATGVSYNEQFF
TGTGCCAGCAGCCAAGCCACAGGTGTATCCTACAATGAGCAGTTCTTC
>TRBD2|TRBJ2-3|-|TRBV12-5
CASGLVVASGRAENTQYF
TGTGCTAGTGGTTTGGTAGTTGCTAGCGGGAGGGCCGAGAATACGCAGTATTTT
>TRBD1|TRBJ1-5|few|TRBV15
CATSRDPRDRAGQPQHF
TGTGCCACCAGCAGAGACCCCCGGGACAGGGCGGGCCAGCCCCAGCATTTT
>-|TRBJ2-1|-|TRBV19
CASSTSRFEQFF
TGTGCCAGCTCGACTAGTCGGTTTGAGCAGTTCTTC
>TRBD1|TRBJ2-7|once|TRBV7-2
CASSLGQPSSYEQYF
TGTGCCAGCAGCTTGGGACAGCCCTCCTCCTACGAGCAGTACTTC
>-|TRBJ1-6|-|TRBV18
CASSPNGGANQISPLHF
TGTGCCAGCTCACCAAATGGAGGGGCAAACCAGATTTCACCCCTCCACTTT
>-|TRBJ2-3|few|TRBV30
CAWSGPLRGTDTQYF
TGTGCCTGGAGTGGGCCCCTCCGGGGCACAGATACGCAGTATTTT
>-|TRBJ2-5|-|TRBV2
CASKRAGFQETQYF
TGTGCCAGCAAGAGAGCAGGCTTCCAAGAGACCCAGTACTTC
>TRBD2|TRBJ2-3|-|TRBV4-1
CASSQEAPTSGRSWDTQYF
TGCGCCAGCAGCCAAGAGGCCCCGACTAGCGGGAGGTCGTGGGATACGCAGTATTTT
>-|TRBJ2-7|-|TRBV5-4
CASSWAGPYEQYF
TGTGCCAGCAGCTGGGCGGGTCCTTACGAGCAGTACTTC
>-|TRBJ1-1|-|TRBV6-5
CASRLGGATEAFF
TGTGCCAGCAGATTAGGGGGAGCCACTGAAGCTTTCTTT
>-|TRBJ1-2|-|TRBV20-1
CSTVGLEGYTF
TGCAGTACGGTTGGACTTGAAGGCTACACCTTC
>-|TRBJ1-6|-|TRBV7-9
CASSSYWTDSSSYNSPLHF
TGTGCCAGCAGCTCGTACTGGACAGACTCCAGCTCCTATAATTCACCCCTCCACTTT
>-|TRBJ2-3|-|TRBV6-5
CASSYVAGSTDTQYF
TGTGCCAGCAGTTACGTTGCGGGAAGCACAGATACGCAGTATTTT
>-|TRBJ2-3|once|TRBV4-3
CASSQGWPGSTDTQYF
TGCGCCAGCAGCCAAGGCTGGCCGGGAAGCACAGATACGCAGTATTTT
>-|TRBJ1-1|-|TRBV15
CATSRDLSANTEAFF
TGTGCCACCAGCAGAGACCTTAGTGCGAACACTGAAGCTTTCTTT
>-|TRBJ1-6|-|TRBV29-1
CSVITGTIGSPLHF
TGCAGCGTGATAACCGGGACAATCGGATCACCCCTCCACTTT
>TRBD1|TRBJ1-4|-|TRBV18
CASSLGQEEKLFF
TGTGCCAGCTCCCTCGGACAGGAAGAAAAACTGTTTTTT
>-|TRBJ2-5|-|TRBV5-1
CASSSFLDSQQETQYF
TGCGCCAGCAGCTCCTTCCTTGACAGCCAACAAGAGACCCAGTACTTC
>-|TRBJ1-2|-|TRBV19
CASSPTSGAYGYTF
TGTGCCAGTAGTCCCACCTCCGGAGCCTATGGCTACACCTTC
>-|TRBJ2-1|-|TRBV6-5
CASSYSGRGSNNEQFF
TGTGCCAGCAGTTACTCGGGGAGAGGGTCCAACAATGAGCAGTTCTTC